Listed below are T cell receptor beta chains from one sample, sequenced in a study of beta chain features in type 1 diabetes. TCRdb's copy holds only in-frame clones and misses some; the assay was immunoSEQ multiplex PCR. Counted here are about 340,000 clones, around 9% occurring once; the ten biggest clones make up roughly 1%. The sample comprised central memory CD4+ T cells from blood. The receptors were gathered from a man aged 25 to 45 with type 1 diabetes. Each CDR3 is given with its conserved first and last residue. A D gene is named only where the DNA matches it firmly. Only part of the rows carry a size: once, few, many, or a class if the clone is expanded.

TRBJ2-7,TRBV11-3,.,few,TGTGCCAGCAGCTTAGGTGGGGGCTACGAGCAGTACTTC,CASSLGGGYEQYF
TRBJ2-1,TRBV6-6,.,.,TGTGCCAGCAGTTTATGGGCCCCGGGAGACAATGAGCAGTTCTTC,CASSLWAPGDNEQFF
TRBJ2-7,TRBV4-3,.,.,TGCGCCAGCAGCCAAGATCCAGCAGCAGAGCAGTACTTC,CASSQDPAAEQYF
TRBJ1-6,TRBV30,.,.,TGTGCCTGGAGACGGGACGGGGGGTCACCCCTCCACTTT,CAWRRDGGSPLHF
TRBJ2-7,TRBV4-3,.,.,TGCGCCAGCAGCCAAGGTGGGGCCAAGGGCTACGAGCAGTACTTC,CASSQGGAKGYEQYF
TRBJ1-2,TRBV27,.,.,TGTGCCAGCAGCCTAGAGGCGGCGGGGCACTATGGCTACACCTTC,CASSLEAAGHYGYTF
TRBJ2-5,TRBV4-3,TRBD1,few,TGCGCCAGCAGCCAGGGACAGTCCCAAGAGACCCAGTACTTC,CASSQGQSQETQYF
TRBJ2-7,TRBV27,TRBD1,few,TGTGCCAGCAGTTTGGACAGGGGCTACGAGCAGTACTTC,CASSLDRGYEQYF
TRBJ1-2,TRBV28,.,few,TGTGCCAGCAGTTTATACGTAGAAGGACAGACATCCGGCTACACCTTC,CASSLYVEGQTSGYTF
TRBJ1-6,TRBV4-3,TRBD1,many,TGCGCCAGCAGCCAAGATACCCAGGGGGGTTTGGGTTCACCCCTCCACTTT,CASSQDTQGGLGSPLHF
TRBJ1-1,TRBV10-3,.,.,TGTGCCATCAGTGAGGACAAGGGGAACACTGAAGCTTTCTTT,CAISEDKGNTEAFF
TRBJ1-4,TRBV29-1,TRBD1,few,TGCAGCGTGAGCAGGGGGCAAACTAATGAAAAACTGTTTTTT,CSVSRGQTNEKLFF
TRBJ2-5,TRBV9,TRBD2,.,TGTGCCAGCAGCGTAGGACATTCGGGGGGAGAGACCCAGTACTTC,CASSVGHSGGETQYF
TRBJ2-4,TRBV28,TRBD1,.,TGTGCCAGCAGTGACGTACAGGGGGCCAAAAACATTCAGTACTTC,CASSDVQGAKNIQYF
TRBJ2-1,TRBV5-1,.,few,TGCGCCAGCAGCTTGGCAAGGGAACGGGGTGAGCAGTTCTTC,CASSLARERGEQFF
TRBJ2-1,TRBV9,TRBD2,few,TGTGCCAGCAGCCTAAGACTAGCGGGGGGGAATGAGCAGTTCTTC,CASSLRLAGGNEQFF
TRBJ2-3,TRBV7-2,TRBD2,many,TGTGCCAGCAGCTTACTCTACCTAGCGGGGCTTTCCACAGATACGCAGTATTTT,CASSLLYLAGLSTDTQYF
TRBJ1-6,TRBV5-6,.,.,TGTGCCAGCAGCATAGACAGCCCGGTCGGGTCCCTCCACTTT,CASSIDSPVGSLHF
TRBJ2-3,TRBV18,TRBD2,few,TGTGCCAGCTCACCGTCGTCTGGACTAGCGACTACGGATACGCAGTATTTT,CASSPSSGLATTDTQYF
TRBJ1-2,TRBV28,.,.,TGTGCCAGCACCCTAGCTCCGGGAAGCTATGGCTACACCTTC,CASTLAPGSYGYTF
TRBJ2-5,TRBV5-6,TRBD2,once,TGTGCCAGCAGCGCCTTACTAGCGGGGGGGCTTGAGACCCAGTACTTC,CASSALLAGGLETQYF
TRBJ1-1,TRBV6-1,.,.,TGTGCCAGCAGTGAAGCGCACCGCGGGGGGAACACTGAAGCTTTCTTT,CASSEAHRGGNTEAFF
TRBJ2-2,TRBV6-1,TRBD1,few,TGTGCCAGCAGCGGACAGGCGAACACCGGGGAGCTGTTTTTT,CASSGQANTGELFF
TRBJ2-5,TRBV18,.,.,TGTGCCAGCTCACCGGGACTCGACCAAGAGACCCAGTACTTC,CASSPGLDQETQYF
TRBJ2-7,TRBV7-2,TRBD1,.,TGTGCCAGCAGCTCCGACACAGGGGGAAGCTCCTACGAGCAGTACTTC,CASSSDTGGSSYEQYF
TRBJ2-7,TRBV10-2,TRBD2,.,TGCGCCAGCAGTGATTACGGGACTAGCGTCTACGAGCAGTACTTC,CASSDYGTSVYEQYF
TRBJ1-6,TRBV28,.,.,TGTGCCAGCAGTTACGGAGGCGGGAATTCACCCCTCCACTTT,CASSYGGGNSPLHF
TRBJ1-1,TRBV28,.,many,TGTGCCAGCGCCAACAGGATGAACACTGAAGCTTTCTTT,CASANRMNTEAFF
TRBJ1-2,TRBV5-1,.,few,TGCGCCAGCAGCGTTGAACGGGGTGGCTACACCTTC,CASSVERGGYTF
TRBJ1-6,TRBV27,TRBD1,many,TGTGCCACCCTCCCGACAGGGGTTAATTCACCCCTCCACTTT,CATLPTGVNSPLHF
TRBJ1-1,TRBV5-1,TRBD1,.,TGCGCCAGCAACCCGACAGGGGAGAACACTGAAGCTTTCTTT,CASNPTGENTEAFF
TRBJ2-7,TRBV29-1,TRBD2,.,TGCAGCGTGGGGGGGGAAGGGGCCCCCTCCTACGAGCAGTACTTC,CSVGGEGAPSYEQYF
TRBJ1-1,TRBV14,.,few,TGTGCCAGCAGCCAAGTAAGGGTCAGGGACACTGAAGCTTTCTTT,CASSQVRVRDTEAFF
TRBJ2-5,TRBV29-1,.,.,TGCAGCGTCGGAGGGACCGGGACAGACCAAGAGACCCAGTACTTC,CSVGGTGTDQETQYF
TRBJ1-2,TRBV25-1,.,few,TGTGCCAGCAGTGAAGGGGCAGGATATGGCTACACCTTC,CASSEGAGYGYTF
TRBJ2-1,TRBV6-6,.,few,TGTGCCAGCAGTGAACACAATGAGCAGTTCTTC,CASSEHNEQFF
TRBJ1-1,TRBV19,.,.,TGTGCCAGTAGTGCAATAGTGGGAAAGGGCACTGAAGCTTTCTTT,CASSAIVGKGTEAFF
TRBJ2-3,TRBV5-1,.,few,TGCGCCAGCAGGGACACCCGGGGGGATACGCAGTATTTT,CASRDTRGDTQYF
TRBJ2-1,TRBV5-1,.,few,TGCGCCAGCAGCTTCGGGGACTCTGTAAGCTCCTACAATGAGCAGTTCTTC,CASSFGDSVSSYNEQFF
TRBJ2-7,TRBV11-3,TRBD2,.,TGTGCCAGCAGCTTAAGGGGACTAGCGGGGGGGCCCGCTATCAACGAGCAGTACTTC,CASSLRGLAGGPAINEQYF
TRBJ2-2,TRBV28,.,.,TGTGCCAGCAGTTCTCAGACCGCGGCTGGGGAGCTGTTTTTT,CASSSQTAAGELFF
TRBJ2-7,TRBV6-5,.,many,TGTGCCAGCAGTCGGACGGTACCCTACGAGCAGTACTTC,CASSRTVPYEQYF
TRBJ2-3,TRBV6-6,TRBD2,few,TGTGCCAGCAGTCGACTAGCGGGGCCTAGCACAGATACGCAGTATTTT,CASSRLAGPSTDTQYF
TRBJ2-1,TRBV6-1,.,.,TGTGCCAGCGGCCGAGAGCAGTTCTTC,CASGREQFF
TRBJ2-7,TRBV10-1,.,few,TGCGCCAGCAGTGAGATGGGGCAGGGCCCCTACGAGCAGTACTTC,CASSEMGQGPYEQYF
TRBJ2-1,TRBV5-6,.,few,TGTGCCAGCAGCTTGTCCAGGAGCTCCTACAATGAGCAGTTCTTC,CASSLSRSSYNEQFF
TRBJ1-5,TRBV2,.,few,TGTGCCAGCCAGGTTGATAGCAATCAGCCCCAGCATTTT,CASQVDSNQPQHF
TRBJ1-1,TRBV14,.,few,TGTGCCAGCAGCCCACCCGGGACGAACTTACGGGAAGCTTTCTTT,CASSPPGTNLREAFF
TRBJ2-7,TRBV18,.,.,TGTGCCAGCTCACCAAGTGAGAGGGGCAGCTCCTACGAGCAGTACTTC,CASSPSERGSSYEQYF
TRBJ2-5,TRBV25-1,TRBD1,.,TGTGCCAGCAGTGACGCCGGACAGGGTCGATTGGAGACCCAGTACTTC,CASSDAGQGRLETQYF
TRBJ2-7,TRBV6-5,TRBD1,few,TGTGCCAGCAGTCTCCGGGACAGGGACCACGAGCAGTACTTC,CASSLRDRDHEQYF
TRBJ1-5,TRBV30,.,.,TGTGCCTGGAGTCAGGGTAGCAATCAGCCCCAGCATTTT,CAWSQGSNQPQHF
TRBJ2-5,TRBV5-4,.,few,TGTGCCAGCAGCCCCCCAGCCCAGCAAGAGACCCAGTACTTC,CASSPPAQQETQYF
TRBJ1-1,TRBV7-9,.,many,TGTGCCAGCAGCTTCACAACAGACACTGAAGCTTTCTTT,CASSFTTDTEAFF
TRBJ2-7,TRBV14,TRBD1,many,TGTGCCAGCAGCCACCGGACAGGGAGCTCCTACGAGCAGTACTTC,CASSHRTGSSYEQYF
TRBJ1-6,TRBV4-1,.,.,TGCGCCAGCAGCCAAGACGTCTCGTCCTATAATTCACCCCTCCACTTT,CASSQDVSSYNSPLHF
TRBJ1-6,TRBV21-1,.,.,TGTGCCAGCAACATAACACCCGAGGGGACTTCACCCCTCCACTTT,CASNITPEGTSPLHF
TRBJ2-5,TRBV7-7,.,few,TGTGCTAGCAGCTCGACTATACAAGAGACCCAGTACTTC,CASSSTIQETQYF